These 11 T cell receptor beta chains were all obtained from the same sample, sequenced in a study of T cell responses to AZD1222 COVID-19 vaccine. TCRdb's table, derived via immunoSEQ multiplex PCR, lists solely in-frame clones and lacks some. The table lists 60,000 to 70,000 clones, roughly 82% of them singletons. Sequenced here: peripheral blood, sampled on day 0 of AZD1222 vaccination. These receptors were collected from an adult in good health.

This clone has just a few counts. V gene TRBV7-2 combines with J gene TRBJ2-2; 8 bases map to TRBD1. Losses at the gene ends were 3 bases for V and 4 bases for J; bases not matched to a gene: 7. The CDR3 sequence is 16 residues long. From germline, CDR1 is SGHTA and CDR2 FQGNSA. The CDR3 sequence is CASSFALGTGTGELFF. CDR3 DNA: TGTGCCAGCAGCTTTGCTCTTGGGACAGGCACCGGGGAGCTGTTTTTT.

The CDR3 DNA is TGCGCCAGCAGCCAAGATAGGAGGACAGGGTCGAACTATGGCTACACCTTC. Protein sequence: CASSQDRRTGSNYGYTF. The rearrangement uses TRBV4-3 and TRBJ1-2; the match to TRBD1 covers 8 bases. Per germline, CDR1 LGHNA and CDR2 YSLEER. The CDR3 is 17 residues long. J lost 2 bases, V lost 0 bases, and 8 bases had no gene match.

The chain is built from TRBV5-1 and TRBJ2-7; 8 bases fit TRBD1. The CDR3 has 15 amino acids. Germline CDR1 and CDR2: SGHRS and YFSETQ. The trim removed 4 bases at V and 2 bases at J, leaving 8 bases unmatched. This CDR3 reads CASSIGTGSTYEQYF. The CDR3 DNA reads TGCGCCAGCAGCATCGGGACAGGTTCTACCTACGAGCAGTACTTC.

The V call is TRBV28, the J call TRBJ1-1; D is ambiguous. This CDR3 contains 12 residues. Germline V gene lookup returns CDR1 MDHEN and CDR2 SYDVKM. V lost 2 bases and J lost 10, with 11 bases in between. The CDR3 protein is CASSLKGPGAFF. DNA of the CDR3: TGTGCCAGCAGTTTAAAAGGGCCGGGAGCTTTCTTT. The full variable domain, in which reference TRBV28 and TRBJ1-1 provide the parts outside the CDR3, is DVKVTQSSRYLVKRTGEKVFLECVQDMDHENMFWYRQDPGLGLRLIYFSYDVKMKEKGDIPEGYSVSREKKERFSLILESASTNQTSMYLCASSLKGPGAFFGQGTRLTVV.

Turning to this clone: Its ends do not fully match the called genes, so a read error is possible. V gene TRBV3-1 (or the pseudogene TRBV3-2) combines with J gene TRBJ2-5; tentatively, D is TRBD2 (6 bases). The CDR3 sequence is 12 residues long. Germline loops: CDR1 LGHDT, CDR2 YNNKEL (reference sequence). CDR3 DNA: TGTGCCAGCAGCCAAGGGTACGGGGGATGCAACTTC. Protein product: CASSQGYGGCNF.

The chain employs TRBV2 and TRBJ1-2; D unresolved. Trimming stripped 6 bases from V and 6 bases from J, with 11 bases between. CDR1 SNHLY and CDR2 FYNNEI come from the germline V gene. This CDR3 comprises 12 residues. CDR3 loop: CASRRESDGYTF. CDR3 in DNA: TGTGCCAGCAGAAGGGAGTCGGATGGCTACACCTTC.

The rearrangement links TRBV7-2 to TRBJ2-3; 8 nucleotides match TRBD2. V gave up 5 bases and J gave up 7 bases; unmatched junction bases: 11. This CDR3 is built from 15 residues. Germline CDR1 is SGHTA and CDR2 is FQGNSA. The CDR3 bases are TGTGCCAGCAGCCCCTCCGGACTAGCAATTCATACGCAGTATTTT. Its translation: CASSPSGLAIHTQYF.

The rearrangement uses TRBV28 and TRBJ1-3, with D unresolved. CDR3 length: 18 amino acids. Trimming took off 3 bases at V and 1 base at J, with 19 bases between the two ends. CDR1 is MDHEN, CDR2 SYDVKM, per germline. CDR3 sequence reads: CASSFVQDSAGSGNTIYF. CDR3 DNA sequence: TGTGCCAGCAGTTTCGTCCAGGATTCGGCCGGATCTGGAAACACCATATATTTT.

The chain has TRBV28 and TRBJ1-2; TRBD1 is a possible D gene (6 bases). The CDR3 contains 12 residues. Germline-derived CDR1 and CDR2 are MDHEN and SYDVKM. Trimming cost V 6 bases and J 5 bases, with 10 bases left between them. Here the CDR3 reads CASRTGRYGYTF. The DNA of the CDR3 is TGTGCCAGCAGGACAGGCCGATATGGCTACACCTTC.

The chain combines TRBV9 with TRBJ2-2; TRBD1 agrees at 8 bases. V trimming: 4 bases; J trimming: 0 bases; junction bases outside the gene matches: 5. CDR1 is SGDLS, CDR2 YYNGEE, per germline. The CDR3 runs 16 residues. CDR3 nucleotides: TGTGCCAGCAGCCCCGACAGGGGTCCGAACACCGGGGAGCTGTTTTTT. This sequence encodes CASSPDRGPNTGELFF.

This clone was seen more than once but under ten times. J is TRBJ1-5 and V is TRBV28; TRBD1 matches 10 bases. The germline V gene encodes CDR1 MDHEN and CDR2 SYDVKM. V shed 7 bases, J shed 0 bases, and the junction held 12 bases outside the gene matches. The CDR3 extends over 18 amino acids. The CDR3 bases are TGTGCCAGCAATCACCGGGACAGGGGAAAAAATAGCAATCAGCCCCAGCATTTT. Protein product: CASNHRDRGKNSNQPQHF.